This is a list of T cell receptor beta chains from one sample in a study of control samples from healthy donors and cancer patients. This table comes from immunoSEQ multiplex PCR, and its TCRdb copy is limited to in-frame clones, with some not included. The data hold roughly 370,000 clones, with 75% to 95% observed a single time. The sequenced sample was PBMCs. Receptor source: a man aged 35 to 55 with head and neck cancer. Both conserved end residues are part of each CDR3. Fields, in order: CDR3 length, V gene, CDR3 protein.

13 TRBV18 CASSTSAQETQYF
13 TRBV6-5 CASSPNQFYEQYF
13 TRBV11-2 CASSSQQVTEAFF
15 TRBV7-8 CASSLVLAGEHEQFF
15 TRBV6-1 CASSEGLLNPDTQYF
11 TRBV29-1 CSVHHNDEQFF
14 TRBV19 CASMGQVYTGELFF
11 TRBV7-9 CASRLQGEAFF
16 TRBV5-1 CASSLAPGDHGQPQHF
17 TRBV28 CASSFSTRSSYNSPLHF
14 TRBV5-1 CASSGLAGANEQYF
14 TRBV10-2 CASSEWDSVNEQYF
18 TRBV18 CASSPQAGRNNANYGYTF
16 TRBV28 CASSLIPESSSQKLFF
15 TRBV7-2 CASSLKGGDNSPLHF
15 TRBV4-1 CASSQGTGNGNTIYF
15 TRBV9 CASSPESGGPYEQFF
13 TRBV27 CASSPGLGSTQYF
15 TRBV30 CAWSMGTVSNQPQHF
14 TRBV6-2/TRBV6-3 CASSSLGYYNEQFF
20 TRBV24-1 CATSDLRGLAGTSSYNEQFF
16 TRBV18 CASSSEDSLFNYGYTF
14 TRBV19 CASSPSGSTDTQYF
14 TRBV28 CASRDLTGVREQFF
16 TRBV7-3 CASSFLGEMRTGELFF